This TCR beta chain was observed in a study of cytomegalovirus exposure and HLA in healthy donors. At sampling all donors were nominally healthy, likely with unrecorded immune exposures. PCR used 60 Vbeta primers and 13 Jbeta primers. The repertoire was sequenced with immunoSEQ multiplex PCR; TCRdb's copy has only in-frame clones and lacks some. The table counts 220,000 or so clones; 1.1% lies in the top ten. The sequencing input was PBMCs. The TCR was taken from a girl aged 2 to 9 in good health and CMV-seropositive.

The CDR3 here is CASSLAPVTDTQYF. In nucleotides, the CDR3 is TGTGCCAGCAGCTTAGCTCCCGTAACAGATACGCAGTATTTT. The chain links TRBV7-2 to TRBJ2-3; D is uncertain. This CDR3 region has 14 residues. The germline gives CDR1 SGHTA, CDR2 FQGNSA. V lost 0 bases and J lost 3, with 7 bases in between.